This T cell receptor (beta chain) derives from a study of cytomegalovirus exposure and HLA in healthy donors. Study-level background: Earlier, roughly 120 million unique TCR beta sequences were recovered from around 200 million T cells by an analysis.

This clone was seen once. Its antigen is unidentified. Study-level findings and limits: Overall, approximately 150 TCR beta chains were annotated as cytomegalovirus-associated. Reports state that TCR beta sequences accurately predicted most subjects' HLA-A and HLA-B alleles. In a later analysis, a missense DCLRE1C variant was linked to TCR beta V- and J-gene trimming.

PCR used 60 Vbeta primers and 13 Jbeta primers. Profiling relied on immunoSEQ multiplex PCR, and the TCRdb table lists in-frame clones only, not all of them. Of about 140,000 clones in the sample, 78% were seen once. V lost 5 bases and J lost 8; bases outside the gene matches: 8. The CDR3 covers 13 residues. The germline V gene has CDR1 LNHDA and CDR2 SQIVND (reference sequence). The sequence was obtained from a male donor in good health and CMV-seronegative. Sequencing was performed on PBMCs. The chain joins TRBV19 to TRBJ1-2, with 7 bases identical to TRBD1. CDR3 in DNA: TGTGCCAGTAGTCCTACAGGGGCATGGGGCTACACCTTC. Residues: CASSPTGAWGYTF.